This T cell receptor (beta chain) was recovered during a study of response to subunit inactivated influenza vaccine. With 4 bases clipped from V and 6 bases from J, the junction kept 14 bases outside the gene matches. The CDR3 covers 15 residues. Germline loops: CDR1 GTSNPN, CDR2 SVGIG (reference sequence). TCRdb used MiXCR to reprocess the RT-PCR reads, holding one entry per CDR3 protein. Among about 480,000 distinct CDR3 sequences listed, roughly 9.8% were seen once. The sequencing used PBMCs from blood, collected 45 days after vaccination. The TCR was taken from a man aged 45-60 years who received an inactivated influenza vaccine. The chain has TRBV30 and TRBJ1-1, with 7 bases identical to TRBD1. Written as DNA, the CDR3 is TGTGCCTGGACCCCTGGGGCAGGGGGTATGCCTGAAGCTTTCTTT. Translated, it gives CAWTPGAGGMPEAFF. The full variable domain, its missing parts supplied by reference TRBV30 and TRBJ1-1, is SQTIHQWPATLVQPVGSPLSLECTVEGTSNPNLYWYRQAAGRGLQLLFYSVGIGQISSEVPQNLSASRPQDRQFILSSKKLLLSDSGFYLCAWTPGAGGMPEAFFGQGTRLTVV.